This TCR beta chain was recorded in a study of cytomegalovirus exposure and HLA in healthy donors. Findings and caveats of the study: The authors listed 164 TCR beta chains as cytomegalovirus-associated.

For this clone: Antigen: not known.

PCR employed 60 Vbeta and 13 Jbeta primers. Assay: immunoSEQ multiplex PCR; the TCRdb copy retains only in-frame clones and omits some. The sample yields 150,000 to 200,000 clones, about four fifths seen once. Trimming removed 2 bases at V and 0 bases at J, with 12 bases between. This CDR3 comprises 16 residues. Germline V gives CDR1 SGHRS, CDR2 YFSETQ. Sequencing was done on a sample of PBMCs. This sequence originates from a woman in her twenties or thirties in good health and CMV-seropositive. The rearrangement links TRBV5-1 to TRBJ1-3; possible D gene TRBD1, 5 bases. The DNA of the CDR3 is TGCGCCAGCAGCTTAACAGGATCCCCCTCTGGAAACACCATATATTTT. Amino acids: CASSLTGSPSGNTIYF.